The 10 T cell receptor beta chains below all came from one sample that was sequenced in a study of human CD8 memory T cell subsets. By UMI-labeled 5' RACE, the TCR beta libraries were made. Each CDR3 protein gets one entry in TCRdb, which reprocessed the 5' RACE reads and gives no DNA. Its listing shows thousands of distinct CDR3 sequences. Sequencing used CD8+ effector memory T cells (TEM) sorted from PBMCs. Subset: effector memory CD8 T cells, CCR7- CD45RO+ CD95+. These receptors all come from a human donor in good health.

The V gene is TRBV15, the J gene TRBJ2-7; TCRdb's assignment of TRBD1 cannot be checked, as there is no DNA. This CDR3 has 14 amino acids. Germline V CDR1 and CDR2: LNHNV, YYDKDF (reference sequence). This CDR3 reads CATSRAGASYEQYF.

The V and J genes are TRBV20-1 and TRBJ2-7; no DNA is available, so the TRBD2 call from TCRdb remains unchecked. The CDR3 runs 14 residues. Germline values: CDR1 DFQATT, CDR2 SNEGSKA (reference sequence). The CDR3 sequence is CSAREARVDWEQYF.

The CDR3 here is CASSLEASGRFETQYF. This chain uses TRBV5-4 with TRBJ2-5; TCRdb's D call of TRBD2 is untestable without DNA. CDR3 length: 16 amino acids. Looked up from germline, CDR1 is SGHNT and CDR2 is YYREEE (reference sequence).

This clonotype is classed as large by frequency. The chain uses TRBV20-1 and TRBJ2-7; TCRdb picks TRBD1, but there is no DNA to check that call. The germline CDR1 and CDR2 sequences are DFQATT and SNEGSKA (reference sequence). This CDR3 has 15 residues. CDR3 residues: CSARDPDRLGYEQYF.

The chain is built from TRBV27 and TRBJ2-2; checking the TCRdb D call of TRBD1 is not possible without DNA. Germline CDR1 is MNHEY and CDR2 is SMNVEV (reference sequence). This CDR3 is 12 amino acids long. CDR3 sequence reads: CASKRGVGELFF.

The CDR3 reads CSARGGADTEAFF. The chain is built from TRBV20-1 and TRBJ1-1; TCRdb's D call of TRBD1 is untestable without DNA. The CDR3 length is 13 residues. Per germline, CDR1 DFQATT and CDR2 SNEGSKA (reference sequence).

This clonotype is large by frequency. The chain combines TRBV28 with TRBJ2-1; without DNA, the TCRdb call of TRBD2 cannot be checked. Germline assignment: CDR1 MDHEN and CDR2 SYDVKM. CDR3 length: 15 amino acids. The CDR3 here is CASSLAREGYNEQFF. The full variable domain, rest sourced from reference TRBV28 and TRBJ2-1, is DVKVTQSSRYLVKRTGEKVFLECVQDMDHENMFWYRQDPGLGLRLIYFSYDVKMKEKGDIPEGYSVSREKKERFSLILESASTNQTSMYLCASSLAREGYNEQFFGPGTRLTVL.

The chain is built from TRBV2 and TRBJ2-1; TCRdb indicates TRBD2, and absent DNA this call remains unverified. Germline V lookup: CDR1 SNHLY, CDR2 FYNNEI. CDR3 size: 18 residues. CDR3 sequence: CARPQRATSGISYNEQFF.

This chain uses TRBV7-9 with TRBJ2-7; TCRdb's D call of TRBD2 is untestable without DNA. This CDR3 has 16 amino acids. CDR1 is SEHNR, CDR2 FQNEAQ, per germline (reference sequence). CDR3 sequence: CASSLLGGLPSYEQYF. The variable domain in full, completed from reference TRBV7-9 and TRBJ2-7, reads DTGVSQNPRHKITKRGQNVTFRCDPISEHNRLYWYRQTLGQGPEFLTYFQNEAQLEKSRLLSDRFSAERPKGSFSTLEIQRTEQGDSAMYLCASSLLGGLPSYEQYFGPGTRLTVT.

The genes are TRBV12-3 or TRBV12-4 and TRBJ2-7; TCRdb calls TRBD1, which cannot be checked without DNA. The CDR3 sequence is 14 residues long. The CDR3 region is CASSFDRGTYEQYF.